This T cell receptor (beta chain) was recovered during a study of blood T cells in healthy people across ages. In germline, CDR1 is DFQATT, CDR2 SNEGSKA (reference sequence). The germline V and J ends were trimmed by 4 bases and 7 bases, with 14 bases remaining between them. The CDR3 is made up of 13 amino acids. A sample-barcoded 5' primer and a J-beta primer mix were used in a second PCR of roughly 7 to 11 cycles. MiXCR, run by TCRdb on the 5' RACE reads, gives a single entry per CDR3 protein. Of over 1,300,000 distinct CDR3 sequences listed, around 55% are singletons. Regarding the study as a whole: Diversity estimated from one million T cells was considered an underestimate. PBMCs that were unsorted prevented a conclusive naive versus antigen-experienced comparison.

Ranging in age from roughly 6 to 90, the donors were healthy Caucasian individuals from Russia. On this clonotype itself: Its target is not known.

The rearrangement joins TRBV20-1 to TRBJ2-1; D gene uncertain. The sample taken for sequencing was blood. This TCR derives from a man aged 18 to 29 in good health. The CDR3 region has the DNA TGCAGTGCTACCAGCTCAATAGGGAATGAGCAGTTCTTC. Amino acid sequence: CSATSSIGNEQFF.